Shown below are 27 T cell receptor beta chains from a single sample sequenced in a study of blood T cell repertoires in COVID-19. Measured with immunoSEQ multiplex PCR; TCRdb has only the in-frame clones, and not every one. In the table there are tens of thousands of clones, 88% of which are singletons. The sample taken for sequencing was peripheral blood. These receptor sequences come from a human donor with active COVID-19. The donor label of this sample is uncertain.

The V and J genes are TRBV11-2 and TRBJ2-5, with D tentatively TRBD1 (6 bases). The CDR3 totals 13 residues. CDR1 and CDR2 (germline): SGHAT, FQNNGV. V lost 5 bases to trimming and J lost 2 bases, with 9 bases between them. Written as DNA, the CDR3 is TGTGCCAGCAGCCCGGACAGACAAGAGACCCAGTACTTC. It translates to CASSPDRQETQYF.

This clone was recorded a few times. The rearrangement links TRBV11-2 to TRBJ2-2, with D possibly TRBD1 on 6 matching bases. V was clipped by 1 base and J by 1 base, with 13 bases between them. Germline values: CDR1 SGHAT, CDR2 FQNNGV. The CDR3 contains 17 residues. The CDR3 is CASSLVQGRGNTGELFF. The CDR3 nucleotides are TGTGCCAGCAGCTTAGTTCAAGGCAGGGGGAACACCGGGGAGCTGTTTTTT.

The chain combines TRBV27 with TRBJ2-7, with a weak D call TRBD1 (6 bases). Trimming left V 1 base short and J 5 bases short, with 9 bases between. CDR3 length: 13 residues. The germline CDR1 and CDR2 sequences are MNHEY and SMNVEV (reference sequence). The CDR3 DNA is TGTGCCAGCAGTTTATTAGGGGACAACGAGCAGTACTTC. Protein product: CASSLLGDNEQYF.

This clone was counted between two and nine times. The chain has TRBV9 and TRBJ1-4, with 8 bases matching TRBD1. The CDR3 is made up of 16 amino acids. The V and J ends lost 4 bases and 0 bases, in that order; junction bases with no gene match: 5. Germline loops: CDR1 SGDLS, CDR2 YYNGEE. CDR3 sequence reads: CASSTRGQATNEKLFF. The DNA of the CDR3 is TGTGCCAGCAGCACCCGGGGACAGGCAACTAATGAAAAACTGTTTTTT.

This chain uses TRBV5-1 with TRBJ1-2; D is undetermined. Per the germline V gene, CDR1 is SGHRS and CDR2 is YFSETQ. Trimming removed 0 bases at V and 1 base at J, with 7 bases between. The CDR3 consists of 14 residues. The CDR3 loop is CASSLDGSNYGYTF. As DNA, the CDR3 is TGCGCCAGCAGCTTGGATGGCAGTAACTATGGCTACACCTTC. Full variable domain (rest looked up from reference TRBV5-1 and TRBJ1-2): KAGVTQTPRYLIKTRGQQVTLSCSPISGHRSVSWYQQTPGQGLQFLFEYFSETQRNKGNFPGRFSGRQFSNSRSEMNVSTLELGDSALYLCASSLDGSNYGYTFGSGTRLTVV.

For the CDR3, the DNA is TGTGCCAGCTCATCCGGGACAGGGAACACTGAAGCTTTCTTT. Protein product: CASSSGTGNTEAFF. The chain joins TRBV18 to TRBJ1-1, with TRBD1 matching 8 bases. Trimming at V came to 5 bases and at J to 1 base, leaving 3 bases not matched to a gene. CDR1 and CDR2 from the germline V gene are KGHSH and LQKENI. This CDR3 is 14 amino acids long.

This chain joins TRBV5-4 and TRBJ2-7, with 8 bases aligning to TRBD2. The CDR3 totals 15 residues. With 0 bases clipped from V and 3 bases from J, the junction kept 5 bases outside the gene matches. Germline loops: CDR1 SGHNT, CDR2 YYREEE (reference sequence). The CDR3 DNA sequence: TGTGCCAGCAGCTTGGACAGCGGGGGTTACTACGAGCAGTACTTC. Amino acid sequence: CASSLDSGGYYEQYF.

Here the CDR3 reads CAIRGQGADEQYF. The CDR3 DNA is TGTGCCATCAGGGGACAGGGGGCCGACGAGCAGTACTTC. The chain recombines TRBV10-3 with TRBJ2-7, with 12 bases fitting TRBD1. Trimming at V came to 6 bases and at J to 5 bases, leaving 2 bases not matched to a gene. There are 13 residues in the CDR3. Germline V gene sequence: CDR1 ENHRY, CDR2 SYGVKD.

The chain recombines TRBV7-2 with TRBJ2-2, with 12 bases lining up with TRBD2. Germline lookup yields CDR1 SGHTA and CDR2 FQGNSA. With V trimmed by 5 bases and J by 7 bases, 11 bases remained unmatched. This CDR3 has 17 residues. CDR3 region: CASSLGLAGGRSGELFF. The CDR3 DNA sequence: TGTGCCAGCAGCCTTGGGCTAGCGGGGGGGCGGAGCGGGGAGCTGTTTTTT.

This chain connects TRBV4-3 to TRBJ2-3, with D tentatively TRBD1 (6 bases). Germline CDR1 is LGHNA and CDR2 is YSLEER. The CDR3 is 16 residues long. V was trimmed by 5 bases and J by 0 bases, leaving 15 bases between them. The CDR3 DNA reads TGCGCCAGCAGCAAGACAAGGACAGTTAGCACAGATACGCAGTATTTT. This codes for CASSKTRTVSTDTQYF.

The chain is built from TRBV27 and TRBJ1-1; D gene unclear. The germline V and J ends were trimmed by 4 bases and 4 bases, with 13 bases remaining between them. This CDR3 is 14 amino acids long. CDR1 and CDR2 from the germline V gene are MNHEY and SMNVEV (reference sequence). The CDR3 DNA reads TGTGCCAGCAGTTCAAAAAGACTCGGCACTGAAGCTTTCTTT. Encoded protein: CASSSKRLGTEAFF.

V gene TRBV6-6 combines with J gene TRBJ1-1; TRBD1 is a possible D gene (5 bases). The CDR3 spans 14 residues. Between the trimmed V and J ends, which lost 5 bases and 0 bases, there was a span of 10 bases. Germline loops: CDR1 MNHNY, CDR2 SVGAGI (reference sequence). For the CDR3, the DNA is TGTGCCAGCAGTCAGCTGACAGTGAACACTGAAGCTTTCTTT. Encoded protein: CASSQLTVNTEAFF.

This clone has a single count. V usage is TRBV4-2 and J usage is TRBJ2-6; TRBD2 might be the D (6 bases). Deletions cut 3 bases from V and 3 bases from J, with 12 bases between. CDR1 and CDR2 (germline): LGHNA, YNFKEQ. CDR3 size: 16 residues. The DNA for the CDR3 is TGTGCCAGCAGCCACGCGGGGACGGGTGGGGCCAACGTCCTGACTTTC. As protein: CASSHAGTGGANVLTF.

CDR3 sequence (DNA): TGTGCCAGCAGCTTAGTAGGGACTAGCGGGCTGCCTTACGAGCAGTACTTC. This codes for CASSLVGTSGLPYEQYF. This chain uses TRBV7-8 with TRBJ2-7; 12 bases agree with TRBD2. From germline, CDR1 is SGHVS and CDR2 FQNEAQ. The CDR3 loop spans 17 amino acids. Unmatched junction bases numbered 8, after V lost 1 base and J lost 4 bases.

The chain joins TRBV7-2 to TRBJ1-1; D not certain. Germline CDR1 is SGHTA and CDR2 is FQGNSA. Trimming stripped 1 base from V and 6 bases from J, with 18 bases between. This CDR3 has 16 residues. The CDR3 sequence is CASSLVGGGRNAEAFF. As DNA, the CDR3 is TGTGCCAGCAGCTTAGTCGGCGGAGGTCGTAACGCTGAAGCTTTCTTT.

The rearrangement uses TRBV18 and TRBJ2-5, with 11 bases matching TRBD1. The CDR3 has 15 amino acids. Unmatched junction bases numbered 7, after V lost 3 bases and J lost 7 bases. In germline, CDR1 is KGHSH, CDR2 LQKENI. The CDR3 nucleotides read TGTGCCAGCTCACCCACGGACAGGGGGCTGGGGACCCAGTACTTC. It encodes CASSPTDRGLGTQYF.

This chain joins TRBV19 and TRBJ2-5, with D possibly matching TRBD1 (8 bases). Germline CDR1 and CDR2: LNHDA and SQIVND (reference sequence). Trimming removed 3 bases at V and 5 bases at J, with 22 bases between. The CDR3 has 17 residues. Here the CDR3 DNA reads TGTGCCAGTAGTATGACTCAAGGACAGGGCGGGGGTGAGACCCAGTACTTC. Residues: CASSMTQGQGGGETQYF.

The genes are TRBV5-4 and TRBJ2-6; TRBD1 agrees at 8 bases. Germline values: CDR1 SGHNT, CDR2 YYREEE (reference sequence). The CDR3 is made up of 18 amino acids. V trimming: 4 bases; J trimming: 0 bases; junction bases outside the gene matches: 9. The chain's CDR3 is CASSPGTGFASGANVLTF. CDR3 nucleotides: TGTGCCAGCAGCCCCGGGACAGGTTTCGCCTCTGGGGCCAACGTCCTGACTTTC. Combining the CDR3 with reference TRBV5-4 and TRBJ2-6 gives the whole variable domain ETGVTQSPTHLIKTRGQQVTLRCSSQSGHNTVSWYQQALGQGPQFIFQYYREEENGRGNFPPRFSGLQFPNYSSELNVNALELDDSALYLCASSPGTGFASGANVLTFGAGSRLTVL.

The CDR3 here is CASSFGGNEQYF. Here the CDR3 DNA reads TGTGCCAGCAGTTTTGGGGGGAACGAGCAGTACTTC. The chain joins TRBV12-3 or TRBV12-4 to TRBJ2-7, with a tentative D call TRBD2 (6 bases). The length of the CDR3 is 12 residues. V lost 3 bases to trimming and J lost 5 bases, with 8 bases between them.

This clone occurred a few times. The chain carries TRBV7-8 and TRBJ2-3, with TRBD2 matching 9 bases. V lost 0 bases to trimming and J lost 5 bases; unmatched junction nucleotides: 9. Germline V lookup: CDR1 SGHVS, CDR2 FQNEAQ. This CDR3 contains 17 residues. CDR3 coding DNA: TGTGCCAGCAGCTTAGCAGCCGTAGCGGGGGTTCTAGATACGCAGTATTTT. It codes for CASSLAAVAGVLDTQYF.

The chain recombines TRBV15 with TRBJ2-7, with 11 bases aligning to TRBD2. Germline V CDR1 and CDR2: LNHNV, YYDKDF (reference sequence). The CDR3 contains 15 residues. V was pared by 5 bases and J by 6 bases, with 9 bases of the junction left unmatched. The CDR3 region has the DNA TGTGCCACCAGCTCCAGAACTAGCGGGGGTCCCGAGCAGTACTTC. It encodes CATSSRTSGGPEQYF.

CDR3: CASSPMHLGGSETQYF. In nucleotides, the CDR3 is TGTGCCAGCAGCCCCATGCATTTAGGGGGATCCGAGACCCAGTACTTC. This chain uses TRBV7-3 with TRBJ2-5; possible D gene TRBD1, 6 bases. CDR1 and CDR2 from the germline V gene are SGHTA and FQGTGA. V lost 5 bases to trimming and J lost 5 bases, with 21 bases between them. The CDR3 loop spans 16 amino acids. The complete variable domain, with remaining parts taken from reference TRBV7-3 and TRBJ2-5, reads GAGVSQTPSNKVTEKGKYVELRCDPISGHTALYWYRQSLGQGPEFLIYFQGTGAADDSGLPNDRFFAVRPEGSVSTLKIQRTERGDSAVYLCASSPMHLGGSETQYFGPGTRLLVL.

Regarding this clone: Other DNA sequences in the sample encode the same CDR3. J is TRBJ2-5 and V is TRBV7-3, with 10 bases aligning to TRBD2. The CDR3 spans 14 residues. The germline V gene encodes CDR1 SGHTA and CDR2 FQGTGA. V shed 5 bases, J shed 4 bases, and the junction held 4 bases outside the gene matches. CDR3 nucleotides: TGTGCCAGCAGCCGTAGCGGGGGGCGAGAGACCCAGTACTTC. Its translation: CASSRSGGRETQYF.

The rearrangement links TRBV2 to TRBJ2-4; 9 bases match TRBD1. The CDR3 is 13 amino acids. The trim removed 3 bases at V and 9 bases at J, leaving 3 bases unmatched. The germline V gene has CDR1 SNHLY and CDR2 FYNNEI. The CDR3 DNA reads as TGTGCCAGCAGTGACTTGGACAGGGGCATTCAGTACTTC. Encoded protein: CASSDLDRGIQYF.

The rearrangement links TRBV18 to TRBJ2-7; TRBD2 matches at 7 bases. This CDR3 has 16 amino acids. Trimming cost V 2 bases and J 1 base; bases outside gene matches: 8. Germline loops: CDR1 KGHSH, CDR2 LQKENI. CDR3 region: CASSPMGGMISYEQYF. CDR3 DNA: TGTGCCAGCTCACCAATGGGGGGGATGATATCCTACGAGCAGTACTTC. The variable domain in full, completed from reference TRBV18 and TRBJ2-7, reads NAGVMQNPRHLVRRRGQEARLRCSPMKGHSHVYWYRQLPEEGLKFMVYLQKENIIDESGMPKERFSAEFPKEGPSILRIQQVVRGDSAAYFCASSPMGGMISYEQYFGPGTRLTVT.

This clone has only one observation. The rearrangement uses TRBV11-2 and TRBJ2-1; D unresolved. The V and J ends lost 5 bases and 7 bases respectively, with 12 bases between them. Germline CDR1 reads SGHAT; CDR2 reads FQNNGV. This CDR3 spans 13 amino acids. CDR3 amino acids: CASSSERPNEQFF. For the CDR3, the DNA is TGTGCCAGCAGCAGCGAGCGCCCTAATGAGCAGTTCTTC.

This chain links TRBV25-1 with TRBJ2-3; D unresolved. V dropped 0 bases and J dropped 3 bases, with 7 bases sitting between them. Germline V CDR1 and CDR2: MGHDK, SYGVNS. The CDR3 sequence is 14 residues long. DNA of the CDR3: TGTGCCAGCAGTGAATATTCCCTAACAGATACGCAGTATTTT. This encodes CASSEYSLTDTQYF. Full variable domain (outside the CDR3, taken from reference TRBV25-1 and TRBJ2-3): EADIYQTPRYLVIGTGKKITLECSQTMGHDKMYWYQQDPGMELHLIHYSYGVNSTEKGDLSSESTVSRIRTEHFPLTLESARPSHTSQYLCASSEYSLTDTQYFGPGTRLTVL.